The entry that follows covers one T cell receptor beta chain sequence. Its antigen is not identified. The data stem from a study of response to subunit inactivated influenza vaccine. Study-wide points: Seasonal influenza vaccination, on each occasion, was suggested by the authors to recruit few new T cells.

The CDR3 length is 17 residues. V lost 6 bases to trimming and J lost 3 bases; unmatched junction nucleotides: 14. Germline CDR1 reads DFQATT; CDR2 reads SNEGSKA (reference sequence). In TCRdb, the RT-PCR reads were re-called with MiXCR into one record per CDR3 protein. The sample lists about 830,000 distinct CDR3 sequences, about 18% occurring once. This chain joins TRBV20-1 and TRBJ2-2; 9 bases fit TRBD2. The receptor was isolated from a man between 45 and 60 years old who received an inactivated influenza vaccine. The starting material was PBMCs from blood, obtained approximately 5 days after vaccination. The CDR3 DNA sequence: TGCAGTGCAGCGGGGCGGGCTAGCGGGATGGACACCGGGGAGCTGTTTTTT. Residues: CSAAGRASGMDTGELFF.